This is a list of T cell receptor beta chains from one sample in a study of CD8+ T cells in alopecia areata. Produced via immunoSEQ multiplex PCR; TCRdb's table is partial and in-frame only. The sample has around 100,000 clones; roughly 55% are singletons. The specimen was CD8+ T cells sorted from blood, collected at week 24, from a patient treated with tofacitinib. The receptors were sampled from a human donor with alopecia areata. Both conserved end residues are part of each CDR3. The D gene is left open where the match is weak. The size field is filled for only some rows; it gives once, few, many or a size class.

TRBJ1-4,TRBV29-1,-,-,TGCAGCGTTTTGGGTTTCAATGAAAAACTGTTTTTT,CSVLGFNEKLFF
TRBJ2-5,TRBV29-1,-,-,TGCAGCGTCGTTGTGGGGGAGACAGGGCGGGGTGCAGAGACCCAGTACTTC,CSVVVGETGRGAETQYF
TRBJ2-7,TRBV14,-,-,TGTGCCAGCAGCACCGACAGCTACGAGCAGTACTTC,CASSTDSYEQYF
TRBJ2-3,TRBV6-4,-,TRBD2,TGTGCCAGCAGTGCCAGACTAGCGGGGAGAGCAGATACGCAGTATTTT,CASSARLAGRADTQYF
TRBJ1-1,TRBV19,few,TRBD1,TGTGCCAGTATCGCCAAACGACAGGGCAACACTGAAGCTTTCTTT,CASIAKRQGNTEAFF
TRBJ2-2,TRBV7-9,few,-,TGTGCCAGCAGCTTCACTAGTACCGGGGAGCTGTTTTTT,CASSFTSTGELFF
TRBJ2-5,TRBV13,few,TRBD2,TGTGCCAGCAGCTTACTAGCGGGGGAGGTGGAGACCCAGTACTTC,CASSLLAGEVETQYF
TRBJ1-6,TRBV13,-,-,TGTGCCAGCAGCTTAGGACTCCGAGGTTCACCCCTCCACTTT,CASSLGLRGSPLHF
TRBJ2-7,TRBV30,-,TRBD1,TGTGCCTGGAGTGCCATCAGGGGGTGGGAGCAGTACTTC,CAWSAIRGWEQYF
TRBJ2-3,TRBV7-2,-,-,TGTGCCAGCAGCTCGCCGGGCTCCACAGATACGCAGTATTTT,CASSSPGSTDTQYF
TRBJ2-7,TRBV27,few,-,TGTGCCAGCAGTCCTCAGCCCGGAGGCGCCTACGAGCAGTACTTC,CASSPQPGGAYEQYF
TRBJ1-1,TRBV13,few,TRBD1,TGTGCCAGCAGCCCAGGGGGACAAATGAACACTGAAGCTTTCTTT,CASSPGGQMNTEAFF
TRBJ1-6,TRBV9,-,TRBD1,TGTGCCAGCAGCGTAGGGGAGGGGGCGACTGGTTGGTCACCCCTCCACTTT,CASSVGEGATGWSPLHF
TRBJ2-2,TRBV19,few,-,TGTGCCAGTAGTAACCTCGGACAGGAGGGATACACCGGGGAGCTGTTTTTT,CASSNLGQEGYTGELFF
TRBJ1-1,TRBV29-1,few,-,TGCAGCGTTGAAGACAGGGGAAAGGGCACTGAAGCTTTCTTT,CSVEDRGKGTEAFF
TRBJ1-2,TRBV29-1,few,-,TGCAGCGTTGACGGTGAGGGGCGAGGCTACACCTTC,CSVDGEGRGYTF